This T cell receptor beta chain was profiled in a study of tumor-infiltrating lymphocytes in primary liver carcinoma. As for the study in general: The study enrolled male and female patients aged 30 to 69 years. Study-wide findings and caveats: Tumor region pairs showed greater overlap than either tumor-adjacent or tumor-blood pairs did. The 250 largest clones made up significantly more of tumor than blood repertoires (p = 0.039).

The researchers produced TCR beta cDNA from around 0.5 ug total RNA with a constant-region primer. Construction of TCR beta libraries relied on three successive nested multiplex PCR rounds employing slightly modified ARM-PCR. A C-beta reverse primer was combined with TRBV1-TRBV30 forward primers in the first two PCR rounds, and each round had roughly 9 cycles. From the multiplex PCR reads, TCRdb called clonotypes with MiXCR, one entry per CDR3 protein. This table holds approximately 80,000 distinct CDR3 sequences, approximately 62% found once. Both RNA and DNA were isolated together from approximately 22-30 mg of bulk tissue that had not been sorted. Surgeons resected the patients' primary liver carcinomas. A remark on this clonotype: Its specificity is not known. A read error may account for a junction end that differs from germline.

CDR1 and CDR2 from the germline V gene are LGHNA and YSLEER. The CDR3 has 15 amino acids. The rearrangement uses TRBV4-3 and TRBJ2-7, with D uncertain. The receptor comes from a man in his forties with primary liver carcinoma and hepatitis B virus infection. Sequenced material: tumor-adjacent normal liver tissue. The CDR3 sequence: CASSQEFDISYEQYF. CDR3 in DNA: TGCGCCAGCAGCCAAGAGTTTGACATCTCCTACGAGCAGTATTTC.